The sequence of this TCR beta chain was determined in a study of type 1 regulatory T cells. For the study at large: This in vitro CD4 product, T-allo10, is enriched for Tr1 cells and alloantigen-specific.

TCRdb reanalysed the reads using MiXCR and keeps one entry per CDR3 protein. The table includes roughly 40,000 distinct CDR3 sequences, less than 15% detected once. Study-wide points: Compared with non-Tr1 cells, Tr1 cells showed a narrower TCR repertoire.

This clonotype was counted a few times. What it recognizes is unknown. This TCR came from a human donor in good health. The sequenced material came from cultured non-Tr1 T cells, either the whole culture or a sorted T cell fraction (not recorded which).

For the CDR3, the DNA is TGTGCCAGCAGCCGAAGAATCGGGCCCTTGGACACTGAAGCTTTCTTT. It yields the protein CASSRRIGPLDTEAFF. This chain uses TRBV6-6 with TRBJ1-1; D is undetermined. CDR1 is MNHNY, CDR2 SVGAGI, per germline (reference sequence). V lost 6 bases and J lost 3, with 20 bases in between. This CDR3 has 16 residues.